Each of the 2 T cell receptor beta chains below was sequenced from the same sample in a study of shared T cell receptors in the human thymus (dated by TCRdb to the early 2020s). The library was produced with the immunoSEQ multiplex PCR assay. TCRdb retrieved this table from immuneACCESS and kept in-frame rearrangements only. Not all clones are present; in checked studies, unresolved V genes account for under half, and no reason is known for the remainder. The table for this sample lists hundreds of thousands of clones; roughly 90% of them were counted only once. About 0.01% of the sample is in the top ten clones. The same sample was also used in a study of human thymus T cells.

Sample: thymocytes. The receptors were gathered from a boy under three years old with a congenital heart defect. Donor details come from another sample of the same person, matched by shared clones.

This clone was seen a handful of times. The CDR3 DNA follows: TGTGCCAGCAGTAACCCGGGACAGGGGGCATACGAGCAGTACTTC. Amino acids: CASSNPGQGAYEQYF. This chain uses TRBV28 with TRBJ2-7; 12 nucleotides agree with TRBD1. The CDR3 spans 15 residues. Germline trimming cut 5 bases from V and 4 bases from J; bases unmatched to any gene: 6. Germline lookup yields CDR1 MDHEN and CDR2 SYDVKM.

A few counts support this clone. The chain couples TRBV5-6 to TRBJ1-2; a weak D match, TRBD1 (6 bases). Germline V lookup: CDR1 SGHDT, CDR2 YYEEEE. The CDR3 length is 14 residues. The V end lost 1 base, the J end lost 4 bases, and 11 bases lay between the germline ends. The CDR3 DNA is TGTGCCAGCAGCTTGCCAGGGGTGAGCTATGGCTACACCTTC. Protein sequence: CASSLPGVSYGYTF.